Given below is one T cell receptor beta chain in context. This sample was taken from a study of OX40 agonist ivuxolimab in advanced cancers. Background on the study: An agonistic anti-OX40 (CD134) antibody, ivuxolimab, was used to treat the patients.

Per the germline V gene, CDR1 is KGHSH and CDR2 is LQKENI. Trimming at V came to 3 bases and at J to 5 bases, leaving 8 bases not matched to a gene. The CDR3 is 15 residues long. Only in-frame clones appear in the TCRdb table, and some are missing; sequencing was by immunoSEQ multiplex PCR. This table has more than 70,000 clones, about 89% appearing once. The receptor comes from an adult with an advanced solid tumor such as melanoma, head and neck, liver or kidney cancer. Sequencing used CD4+ or CD8+ T cells sorted from blood, obtained in a trial of the OX40 agonist ivuxolimab. The rearrangement uses TRBV18 and TRBJ2-5; 8 nucleotides line up with TRBD1. The CDR3 DNA reads as TGTGCCAGCTCACCTGTGACAGGGGACGACGAGACCCAGTACTTC. Translation gives CASSPVTGDDETQYF.